This T cell receptor beta chain is drawn from a study of OX40 agonist ivuxolimab in advanced cancers. Study conclusions and caveats: Some nonresponders additionally presented with little normalized T-cell clonal expansion.

Judged by abundance, this clone is medium-sized (0.01 to 0.1%). Its antigen is still unknown. Germline V CDR1 and CDR2: SGHDN, FVKESK. CDR3 length: 13 amino acids. Trimming cost V 8 bases and J 1 base, with 11 bases left between them. Generated by immunoSEQ multiplex PCR, the TCRdb table keeps only in-frame clones and is missing some. The sample includes about 55,000 clones, about 83% of them seen just once. Source: CD4+ or CD8+ T cells sorted from blood, taken in a trial of the OX40 agonist ivuxolimab. This clonotype was obtained from an adult with an advanced solid tumor such as melanoma, head and neck, liver or kidney cancer. The genes are TRBV14 and TRBJ1-1; no firm D call. CDR3 nucleotides: TGTGCCAGCCGTTCCCGGGCGAACACTGAAGCTTTCTTT. Protein sequence: CASRSRANTEAFF.